The 23 T cell receptor beta chains given below trace back to one sample, sequenced in a study of shared clonotypes between healthy human individuals. Positively selected for CCR7, the CD45RO-negative cells used as naive CD8 cells excluded terminally differentiated effector memory CD45RA+ cells. Data came from immunoSEQ multiplex PCR; TCRdb stores just in-frame clones and leaves some out. The sample shows around 1,900,000 clones, over 85% of them seen only once. Specimen: naive CD8+ T cells from PBMCs. The receptors derive from a man between 18 and 29 years old in good health. Some clones in this sample may be carry-over from other donors' samples.

The rearrangement joins TRBV5-5 to TRBJ2-7; possibly TRBD1 for D (5 bases). Trimming left V 1 base short and J 1 base short, with 12 bases between. CDR1 SGHKS and CDR2 YYEKEE come from the germline V gene (reference sequence). CDR3 length equals 15 residues. The CDR3 spells CASSLQPGLSYEQYF. Written as DNA, the CDR3 is TGTGCCAGCAGCTTGCAGCCAGGGCTGTCCTACGAGCAGTACTTC.

This chain uses TRBV5-1 with TRBJ2-3; possible D gene TRBD1, 6 bases. Trimming pared 6 bases from V and 4 bases from J, leaving 12 bases between. Germline assignment: CDR1 SGHRS and CDR2 YFSETQ. This CDR3 is 13 amino acids long. The CDR3 region has the DNA TGCGCCAGCACTCATCCAGGGGCAGATACGCAGTATTTT. Translated: CASTHPGADTQYF.

The chain employs TRBV28 and TRBJ1-5, with D unclear. V lost 2 bases to trimming and J lost 2 bases, with 16 bases between them. The CDR3 is 17 amino acids. The germline gives CDR1 MDHEN, CDR2 SYDVKM. DNA of the CDR3: TGTGCCAGCAGTTTAAGGCCCGACTATGGGGGCAATCAGCCCCAGCATTTT. The encoded protein is CASSLRPDYGGNQPQHF.

The genes are TRBV19 and TRBJ2-5; D call uncertain. Germline V gives CDR1 LNHDA, CDR2 SQIVND (reference sequence). Trimming pared 3 bases from V and 2 bases from J, leaving 13 bases between. The CDR3 has 15 residues. CDR3 DNA: TGTGCCAGTAGTATTTGGGCAGGAGCACAAGAGACCCAGTACTTC. Protein sequence: CASSIWAGAQETQYF.

The rearrangement joins TRBV6-1 to TRBJ2-7; a possible D gene is TRBD2 (6 bases). V was shortened by 7 bases and J by 6 bases, with 13 bases between the two germline ends. Germline-derived CDR1 and CDR2 are MNHNS and SASEGT. The CDR3 extends over 12 amino acids. The CDR3 nucleotides read TGTGCCAGCATGGGTGGAGGGCTCGAGCAGTACTTC. Encoded protein: CASMGGGLEQYF.

This clone was recorded once. V and J are TRBV6-1 and TRBJ1-1; D not certain. Germline assignment: CDR1 MNHNS and CDR2 SASEGT. The length of the CDR3 is 14 residues. V shed 6 bases and J shed 0 bases, with 11 bases lying between them. Here the CDR3 reads CASSDLGLNTEAFF. The CDR3 nucleotides are TGTGCCAGCAGCGACTTGGGGTTGAACACTGAAGCTTTCTTT.

On this clone itself: A junction boundary mismatches the germline segment, possibly from a read error. The rearrangement joins TRBV18 to TRBJ1-4, with D possibly being TRBD1 (5 bases). CDR3 length: 16 amino acids. CDR1 is KGHSH and CDR2 is LQKENI in the germline V gene. DNA of the CDR3: TGTGCCAGCTCCCCACGAGGGACCGCAACTAATGAAAAACTGTTTTTT. It specifies CASSPRGTATNEKLFF.

The chain has TRBV29-1 and TRBJ2-5; 8 nucleotides align to TRBD2. In germline, CDR1 is SQVTM, CDR2 ANQGSEA. After removal of 4 bases from V and 2 bases from J, the junction contained 6 bases not matched to a gene. The CDR3 length is 14 residues. The CDR3 reads CSVGPGRAQETQYF. CDR3 sequence (DNA): TGCAGCGTTGGACCCGGGAGGGCGCAAGAGACCCAGTACTTC.

The chain couples TRBV5-6 to TRBJ1-5; maybe TRBD1 (6 bases). Looked up from germline, CDR1 is SGHDT and CDR2 is YYEEEE. V was cut by 4 bases and J by 6 bases, with 17 bases left in between. The CDR3 length is 15 residues. CDR3 nucleotides: TGTGCCAGCAGCCTAGGGGGGGACGAGCTTCAGCCCCAGCATTTT. Amino acids: CASSLGGDELQPQHF.

The chain's CDR3 is CASSPTPMAHYGYTF. CDR3 coding DNA: TGTGCCAGCAGTCCCACCCCCATGGCACATTATGGCTACACCTTC. The chain has TRBV27 and TRBJ1-2, with unresolved D. Germline values: CDR1 MNHEY, CDR2 SMNVEV (reference sequence). The CDR3 loop spans 15 amino acids. V lost 5 bases, J lost 5 bases, and 18 bases lay in between.

The chain recombines TRBV27 with TRBJ2-1; D may be TRBD1 (6 bases). Germline-derived CDR1 and CDR2 are MNHEY and SMNVEV (reference sequence). V was clipped by 0 bases and J by 10 bases, with 13 bases between them. This CDR3 has 14 amino acids. The CDR3 region has the DNA TGTGCCAGCAGTTTATCGAGGGGAAGGGGGGAGCAGTTCTTC. It specifies CASSLSRGRGEQFF.

This clone has a single count. V and J are TRBV28 and TRBJ2-1; TRBD2 agrees at 10 bases. Per the germline V gene, CDR1 is MDHEN and CDR2 is SYDVKM. The CDR3 has 14 residues. Trimming at V came to 5 bases and at J to 7 bases, leaving 5 bases not matched to a gene. The CDR3 spells CASSASGRGNEQFF. The CDR3 DNA reads TGTGCCAGCAGTGCCAGCGGGAGGGGGAATGAGCAGTTCTTC.

J is TRBJ2-5 and V is TRBV4-2, with 8 bases fitting TRBD2. The ends lost 1 base at V and 3 bases at J; junction bases unmatched: 19. The CDR3 length is 20 residues. In germline, CDR1 is LGHNA, CDR2 YNFKEQ. The CDR3 loop is CASSQGWLAGAPAPKETQYF. DNA of the CDR3: TGTGCCAGCAGCCAAGGGTGGCTAGCGGGTGCCCCTGCCCCTAAAGAGACCCAGTACTTC.

This rearrangement joins TRBV25-1 to TRBJ1-2; 7 bases fit TRBD1. V lost 6 bases and J lost 6; bases outside the gene matches: 7. Germline CDR1 is MGHDK and CDR2 is SYGVNS. This CDR3 is 13 amino acids long. CDR3 region: CASSPTDRDGYTF. The CDR3 DNA reads TGTGCCAGCAGCCCAACCGACAGGGATGGCTACACCTTC.

This chain joins TRBV19 and TRBJ2-7, with a tentative D call TRBD1 (8 bases). CDR1 and CDR2 (germline): LNHDA, SQIVND (reference sequence). Trimming removed 8 bases at V and 6 bases at J, with 20 bases between. This CDR3 is 14 amino acids long. CDR3 protein: CASRTGGGSGEQYF. Written as DNA, the CDR3 is TGTGCCAGTCGCACAGGGGGGGGTTCGGGCGAGCAGTACTTC.

The rearrangement links TRBV7-9 to TRBJ2-1; D not resolved. CDR3 length: 15 amino acids. CDR1 is SEHNR, CDR2 FQNEAQ, per germline (reference sequence). Trimming removed 1 base from V and 5 bases from J, with 12 bases in between. CDR3 DNA sequence: TGTGCCAGCAGCTTAGTCCCACCCAGCGACAATGAGCAGTTCTTC. Translated, it gives CASSLVPPSDNEQFF.

The chain recombines TRBV27 with TRBJ2-7; D perhaps matches TRBD2 (5 bases). Germline CDR1 and CDR2: MNHEY and SMNVEV (reference sequence). This CDR3 has 13 residues. Trimming cost V 7 bases and J 2 bases, with 12 bases left between them. The CDR3 nucleotides read TGTGCCAGCAAGACGACGGAGGCCTACGAGCAGTACTTC. Translated: CASKTTEAYEQYF.

Of note for this clone: Within the sample, other DNA sequences also encode this same CDR3. CDR3 loop: CASSPGGRTEAFF. Written as DNA, the CDR3 is TGTGCCAGCAGTCCAGGGGGACGAACTGAAGCTTTCTTT. The genes are TRBV27 and TRBJ1-1; 7 positions match TRBD1. The V and J ends lost 5 bases and 5 bases, in that order; junction bases with no gene match: 5. CDR3 length: 13 amino acids. Germline V CDR1 and CDR2: MNHEY, SMNVEV (reference sequence).

The V call is TRBV11-2, the J call TRBJ2-7; 11 nucleotides align to TRBD1. Germline values: CDR1 SGHAT, CDR2 FQNNGV. With V trimmed by 3 bases and J by 3 bases, 4 bases remained unmatched. There are 15 residues in the CDR3. CDR3 in DNA: TGTGCCAGCAGCTTTGGGACAGGGGGAATCTACGAGCAGTACTTC. Translation: CASSFGTGGIYEQYF.

The table lists this clone with a count of one. The rearrangement uses TRBV28 and TRBJ1-5; 9 nucleotides align to TRBD1. Germline CDR1 is MDHEN and CDR2 is SYDVKM. The CDR3 is 16 residues long. V lost 4 bases and J lost 2; bases outside the gene matches: 6. CDR3 region: CASSSGTGSGNQPQHF. In DNA, the CDR3 is TGTGCCAGCAGTTCCGGGACAGGGAGCGGCAATCAGCCCCAGCATTTT.

The chain combines TRBV13 with TRBJ2-7, with a possible D match to TRBD1 (5 bases). The CDR3 length is 14 residues. Germline values: CDR1 PRHDT, CDR2 FYEKMQ (reference sequence). V was shortened by 7 bases and J by 7 bases, with 20 bases between the two germline ends. CDR3 nucleotide sequence: TGTGCCAGCACCGACCCTGGCAGGGTGCGTGAGCAGTACTTC. Translation: CASTDPGRVREQYF.

About this clone: This CDR3 is also generated by other DNA sequences in the sample. The V gene is TRBV7-9, the J gene TRBJ2-2; D remains ambiguous. Per germline, CDR1 SEHNR and CDR2 FQNEAQ (reference sequence). The CDR3 spans 15 residues. Trimming cost V 2 bases and J 2 bases, with 9 bases left between them. The CDR3 DNA is TGTGCCAGCAGCTTAAAATCCGTAAACACCGGGGAGCTGTTTTTT. Translating it yields CASSLKSVNTGELFF.

V gene TRBV19 combines with J gene TRBJ2-7; D gene uncertain. CDR1 is LNHDA, CDR2 SQIVND, per germline (reference sequence). The CDR3 contains 16 residues. V was cut by 3 bases and J by 2 bases, with 17 bases left in between. The CDR3 reads CASSITLRRHPYEQYF. In DNA form, the CDR3 reads TGTGCCAGTAGTATTACCCTCCGGCGGCACCCCTACGAGCAGTACTTC.